This T cell receptor beta chain was profiled in a study of cytomegalovirus exposure and HLA in healthy donors. Details on this clone: Antigen specificity is unknown.

PCR amplification relied on 60 Vbeta primers (plus 13 Jbeta primers). Repertoires were generated with immunoSEQ multiplex PCR, while TCRdb's copy carries only in-frame clones and drops some. The data hold over 150,000 clones, with 65% to 85% observed a single time. Healthy bone marrow donors formed the donor group. Study-wide points: The study dropped some indistinguishable V segments, TRBV6-2 and TRBV6-3 among them. The study reported that TCR beta sequences accurately predicted HLA-A and HLA-B alleles in most subjects. With DRB1 most and HLA-C fewest, TCR association rates differed between HLA loci in a later analysis.

The germline CDR1 and CDR2 sequences are SGHNT and YENEEA. V lost 4 bases to trimming and J lost 2 bases, with 15 bases between them. This CDR3 comprises 17 residues. Sequenced input: PBMCs. The rearrangement uses TRBV11-3 and TRBJ2-6; D gene uncertain. This receptor was obtained from a woman between 40 and 50 years old in good health and CMV-seropositive. The CDR3, as DNA: TGTGCCAGCAGCTCGAGAACGCCCCGCGCTGGGGCCAACGTCCTGACTTTC. It yields the protein CASSSRTPRAGANVLTF.